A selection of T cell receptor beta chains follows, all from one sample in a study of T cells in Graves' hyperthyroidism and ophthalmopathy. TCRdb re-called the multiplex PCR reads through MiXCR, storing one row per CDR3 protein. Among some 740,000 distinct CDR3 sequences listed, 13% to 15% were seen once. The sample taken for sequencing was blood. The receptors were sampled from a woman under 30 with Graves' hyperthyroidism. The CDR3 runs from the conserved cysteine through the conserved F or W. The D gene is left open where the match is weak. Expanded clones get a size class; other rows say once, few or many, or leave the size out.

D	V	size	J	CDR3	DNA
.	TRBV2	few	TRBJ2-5	CASSEVRGIQETQYF	TGTGCCAGCAGTGAAGTCCGAGGGATACAAGAGACCCAGTACTTC
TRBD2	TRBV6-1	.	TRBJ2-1	CASTLLAGPSNEQFF	TGTGCCAGCACACTGCTAGCGGGCCCGAGCAATGAGCAGTTCTTC
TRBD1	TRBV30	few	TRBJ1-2	CACKGDRGQANYGYTF	TGTGCCTGTAAGGGGGACAGGGGACAAGCTAACTATGGCTACACCTTC
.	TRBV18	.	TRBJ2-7	CASSPGRGPGLGQYF	TGTGCCAGCTCACCGGGCCGGGGACCAGGTCTTGGGCAGTACTTC
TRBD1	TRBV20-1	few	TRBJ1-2	CSAPTGAVRGYTF	TGCAGTGCTCCGACAGGGGCCGTCAGAGGCTACACCTTC
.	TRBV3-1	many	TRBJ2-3	CASTERRDRPDTQYF	TGTGCCAGCACCGAGCGGAGGGACCGCCCAGATACGCAGTATTTT
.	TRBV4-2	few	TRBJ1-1	CASSQDPTGLNTEAFF	TGTGCCAGCAGCCAAGATCCGACAGGTCTGAACACTGAAGCTTTCTTT
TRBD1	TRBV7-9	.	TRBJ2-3	CASSLGSGTGHDTQYF	TGTGCCAGCAGCTTAGGATCCGGGACAGGGCACGATACGCAGTATTTT
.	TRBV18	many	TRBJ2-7	CASSPETVTYEQYF	TGTGCCAGCTCACCAGAGACGGTGACCTACGAGCAGTACTTC
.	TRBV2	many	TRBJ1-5	CASTLGGVVNQPQHF	TGTGCCAGTACCCTCGGGGGAGTCGTTAATCAGCCCCAGCATTTT
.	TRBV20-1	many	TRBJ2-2	CSAAGVRTGELFF	TGCAGTGCCGCCGGGGTACGGACCGGGGAGCTGTTTTTT
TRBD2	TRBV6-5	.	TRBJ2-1	CASSYSGTTQFF	TGTGCCAGCAGTTACTCCGGGACTACGCAGTTCTTC
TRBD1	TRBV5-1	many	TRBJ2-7	CASSLNRGPYEQYF	TGCGCCAGCAGCTTGAACAGGGGTCCCTACGAGCAGTACTTC
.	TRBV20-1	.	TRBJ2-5	CSARDPTQYQETQYF	TGCAGTGCTAGGGATCCGACACAGTACCAAGAGACCCAGTACTTC
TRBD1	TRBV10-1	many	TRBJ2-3	CASTWTGGADTQYF	TGCGCCAGCACTTGGACAGGGGGTGCAGATACGCAGTATTTT
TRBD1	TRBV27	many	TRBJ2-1	CASRWTGAGNEQFF	TGTGCCAGCCGTTGGACAGGGGCGGGCAATGAGCAGTTCTTC
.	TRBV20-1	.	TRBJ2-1	CSARPRAGSYNEQFF	TGCAGTGCTAGACCCCGGGCGGGGAGCTACAATGAGCAGTTCTTC
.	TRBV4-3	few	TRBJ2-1	CASSHLPYNEQFF	TGCGCCAGCAGCCACCTACCCTACAATGAGCAGTTCTTC
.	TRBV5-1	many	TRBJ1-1	CASSSTDTEAFF	TGCGCCAGCAGCTCGACAGACACTGAAGCTTTCTTT
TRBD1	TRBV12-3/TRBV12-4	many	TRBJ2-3	CASSLARQGRSTDTQYF	TGTGCCAGCAGTTTGGCGAGACAGGGTCGGAGCACAGATACGCAGTATTTT
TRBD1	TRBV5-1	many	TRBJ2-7	CASSGETGAGEQYF	TGCGCCAGCAGTGGGGAGACAGGGGCCGGCGAGCAGTACTTC
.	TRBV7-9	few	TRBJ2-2	CASSPEGGGELFF	TGTGCCAGCAGCCCCGAGGGAGGCGGGGAGCTGTTTTTT
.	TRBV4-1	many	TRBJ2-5	CASSRRQQETQYF	TGCGCCAGCAGCCGTCGACAGCAAGAGACCCAGTACTTC